This record concerns one TCR beta chain sequence. Antigen specificity is unknown. The sample belongs to a study of regulatory T cells in long-lasting Graves disease. The overall study: Persistence in Graves' disease required over 5 years of antithyroid drugs plus positive TSH receptor antibodies.

The CDR3 has 15 amino acids. V shed 3 bases, J shed 16 bases, and the junction held 15 bases outside the gene matches. From germline, CDR1 is LGHDT and CDR2 YNNKEL (reference sequence). Time point specified: persistent/refractory GD, antithyroid drugs over 5 years with positive TRAb. RNA isolated from PBMCs was used to make the TCR library. Libraries of TCR beta came from iRepertoire HTBI primers plus Arm-PCR of CDR3 regions. MiXCR, applied by TCRdb to the multiplex PCR reads, yields one record per CDR3 protein. The sample comprises a few hundred thousand distinct CDR3 sequences, approximately 21% of which are singletons, and about 6.6% rests with the top ten. Points from the study as a whole: TRBV28, TRBJ1-2 and TRBJ2-5 were favored in persistent disease.

The chain employs TRBV3-1 and TRBJ1-3; 10 nucleotides align to TRBD1. The sequence derives from a female donor with Graves disease. Sequencing used peripheral blood mononuclear cells (PBMCs), obtained when the disease was refractory, from a patient treated with antithyroid drugs. The CDR3 reads CASSQAPGQGIRIYF. The CDR3 region has the DNA TGTGCCAGCAGCCAGGCTCCGGGACAGGGGATCCGAATCTATTTT.